One T cell receptor beta chain is described in this entry. Which antigen it targets is not known. Within one base of it there is no much larger clone, and no base qualities were kept. The data were obtained in a study of post-analysis software for immune sequencing data (dated by TCRdb to the mid-2010s). Study-wide context: The recorded disease courses included relapsing-remitting, secondary progressive and progressive-relapsing multiple sclerosis, and some patients had no subtype annotation. A subset of samples was prepared in parallel using single-end sample barcoding, then pooled and co-amplified after Illumina adapter ligation. The multiple sclerosis patient repertoires were compared with 11 previously published healthy control repertoires from donors aged about 6 to 26 years.

To demonstrate the VDJtools post-analysis software, TCR beta repertoires were profiled from the peripheral blood of about 14 young patients with multiple sclerosis. The multiple sclerosis patients were children and adolescents ranging in age from roughly 6 to 16 years. From the cysteine up to the phenylalanine, the CDR3 has a length of 20 residues. The kept DNA is CDR3 alone, 60 bases in frame from the first base. V is cut back by 3 bases and J by 1 base, with 20 bases in the junction unmatched. The library was built by means of PCR. TCRdb shows the sequencer as Illumina HiSeq 2500. To reduce PCR and sequencing biases, unique molecular identifiers were incorporated into the TCR beta cDNA libraries. Roughly 500,000 cDNA molecules were obtained for every 1 to 10 million input T cells, so each molecule roughly corresponded to one T cell. The patient libraries were prepared and sequenced using the same protocol as the earlier healthy control dataset. Samples belonging to the same batch were prepared together, multiplexed and sequenced on a shared HiSeq lane. On the study's bioinformatics: Raw barcoded reads were processed with MIGEC, discarding single-read molecular identifier groups before consensus assembly and CDR3 extraction. Clonotype tables were post-analysed with VDJtools, and diversity was normalized by down-sampling all datasets to the smallest sample size. Repertoire overlap clustering matched CDR3 amino acid but not nucleotide sequences to correct batch-related cross-sample contamination. TCRdb reprocessing: public reads trimmed at Q25 with fastp, clones called with MiXCR, in-frame beta chains kept. Every CDR3 protein is listed once, alongside the most common genes and DNA of its rows. The V and J calls here are based on TCRdb, not the publication. The sample table records 650,000 to 900,000 distinct CDR3 sequences; 46% of these occur just once. The ten largest clones add up to roughly 5% of the sample.

Broader findings and caveats from the paper: The multiple sclerosis patient group was slightly younger than the control group. Significantly lower normalized Chao1 diversity was found in multiple sclerosis patients than in controls, suggesting substantial peripheral T-cell clonal expansion. Roughly 5 TRBV segments, including TRBV5-6, TRBV5-1 and TRBV20-1, were significantly more frequent in patients than controls. Strong co-clustering of samples prepared in the same batch was shown by direct clustering with F measure, prompting a batch-effect correction.

Sequenced input: blood. This receptor was identified in a girl aged 10 to 17 with multiple sclerosis. Recombination connected TRBV23-1 to TRBJ2-7; 8 bases in the junction line up with TRBD2. TRBV23-1 is labeled an ORF, and its function is uncertain. The CDR3 sequence is CASSHRKGRSGGRKSYEQYF. The sequenced DNA: TGCGCCAGCAGTCACCGCAAGGGGAGGTCAGGCGGGAGGAAGTCCTACGAGCAGTACTTC.